Listed here are 32 T cell receptor beta chains from one sample, sequenced in a study of blood T cell repertoires in COVID-19. Using immunoSEQ multiplex PCR, the repertoire was profiled, and TCRdb retains in-frame clones only, with some absent. The sample shows 250,000 to 400,000 clones, roughly 88% of them seen only once. Sequencing was carried out using peripheral blood. These TCRs come from a woman under 40 with COVID-19, enrolled during active disease.

The DNA of the CDR3 is TGTGCCAGCAGCAATGGTTCTCGTCGGACAGACTATCGGGAGCAGTTCTTC. Amino acid sequence: CASSNGSRRTDYREQFF. The chain uses TRBV21-1 and TRBJ2-1; the table calls TRBD1, which could not be checked here. TRBV21-1 represents a pseudogene. The CDR3 length is 17 residues.

The J gene is TRBJ1-2, the V gene TRBV6-2 or TRBV6-3; the match to TRBD1 covers 7 bases. Germline V gene sequence: CDR1 MNHEY, CDR2 SVGEGT. Trimming removed 0 bases from V and 6 bases from J; junction bases left unmatched: 4. The CDR3 covers 14 residues. For the CDR3, the DNA is TGTGCCAGCAGTTACTCACAGGGGAGCAATGGCTACACCTTC. This sequence encodes CASSYSQGSNGYTF.

This clone was seen just once. The genes are TRBV13 and TRBJ2-1; 8 bases map to TRBD2. V was pared by 4 bases and J by 5 bases, with 7 bases of the junction left unmatched. CDR1 PRHDT and CDR2 FYEKMQ come from the germline V gene (reference sequence). The CDR3 sequence is 15 residues long. The CDR3 region is CASSYSGMVNNEQFF. Written as DNA, the CDR3 is TGTGCCAGCAGCTATAGCGGGATGGTAAACAATGAGCAGTTCTTC.

The chain recombines TRBV19 with TRBJ2-1; 8 bases are a match to TRBD2. The CDR3 has 13 residues. The germline V gene encodes CDR1 LNHDA and CDR2 SQIVND (reference sequence). V was pared by 9 bases and J by 9 bases, with 10 bases of the junction left unmatched. CDR3 sequence (DNA): TGTGCCAGCAAGGAGCGGGAGTATAGTGAGCAGTTCTTC. It translates to CASKEREYSEQFF.

The chain recombines TRBV3-1 (or the pseudogene TRBV3-2) with TRBJ1-4; 9 bases are shared with TRBD1. The CDR3 has 16 amino acids. V trimming: 0 bases; J trimming: 7 bases; junction bases outside the gene matches: 6. Germline CDR1 is LGHDT and CDR2 is YNNKEL (reference sequence). In nucleotides, the CDR3 is TGTGCCAGCAGCCAAGATTGGGGGACAGGGAGTGAAAAACTGTTTTTT. Protein: CASSQDWGTGSEKLFF.

The J gene is TRBJ2-2, the V gene TRBV11-1; D is undetermined. The CDR3 runs to 12 residues. Germline assignment: CDR1 SGHAT and CDR2 FQDESV (reference sequence). V was clipped by 3 bases and J by 8 bases, with 7 bases between them. DNA for the CDR3: TGTGCCAGCAGCTTCACTACTGGGGAGCTGTTTTTT. Protein: CASSFTTGELFF.

The rearrangement uses TRBV3-1 (or the pseudogene TRBV3-2) and TRBJ2-6, with 10 bases fitting TRBD1. V trimming: 1 base; J trimming: 2 bases; junction bases outside the gene matches: 8. CDR3 length: 19 amino acids. Germline V gene lookup returns CDR1 LGHDT and CDR2 YNNKEL (reference sequence). The CDR3 DNA reads TGTGCCAGCAGCCAAGCCCGGGGGACAGGGGCGGCTGGGGCCAACGTCCTGACTTTC. Amino acids: CASSQARGTGAAGANVLTF.

The genes are TRBV30 and TRBJ1-2; TRBD1 matches at 11 bases. Germline CDR1 and CDR2: GTSNPN and SVGIG (reference sequence). V lost 5 bases and J lost 3; bases outside the gene matches: 5. This CDR3 has 14 residues. CDR3 loop: CAWGTGGDDYGYTF. DNA of the CDR3: TGTGCCTGGGGGACAGGGGGGGACGACTATGGCTACACCTTC. Full variable domain (rest looked up from reference TRBV30 and TRBJ1-2): SQTIHQWPATLVQPVGSPLSLECTVEGTSNPNLYWYRQAAGRGLQLLFYSVGIGQISSEVPQNLSASRPQDRQFILSSKKLLLSDSGFYLCAWGTGGDDYGYTFGSGTRLTVV.

The V call is TRBV7-5, the J call TRBJ1-1; the DNA was not compared with TRBD1, the D call given in the table. TRBV7-5 is reported as a pseudogene. This CDR3 has 13 amino acids. DNA of the CDR3: TGTGTCAGAAGCCGACAGGGGAACACTGAAGCTTTCTTT. Translating gives CVRSRQGNTEAFF.

The rearrangement uses TRBV19 and TRBJ1-2; D possibly corresponds to TRBD1 (6 bases). V dropped 5 bases and J dropped 5 bases, with 15 bases sitting between them. The CDR3 sequence is 14 residues long. In germline, CDR1 is LNHDA, CDR2 SQIVND (reference sequence). CDR3 protein: CASSVRTRGYGYTF. CDR3 sequence (DNA): TGTGCCAGTAGTGTACGGACCAGGGGATATGGCTACACCTTC. Filled out from reference TRBV19 and TRBJ1-2, the complete variable domain reads DGGITQSPKYLFRKEGQNVTLSCEQNLNHDAMYWYRQDPGQGLRLIYYSQIVNDFQKGDIAEGYSVSREKKESFPLTVTSAQKNPTAFYLCASSVRTRGYGYTFGSGTRLTVV.

V is TRBV6-5 and J is TRBJ1-5, with D unclear. Trimming removed 5 bases at V and 3 bases at J, with 8 bases between. This CDR3 spans 13 amino acids. The germline V gene encodes CDR1 MNHEY and CDR2 SVGAGI. The CDR3 is CASSPVPNQPQHF. The CDR3 nucleotides are TGTGCCAGCAGTCCGGTCCCCAATCAGCCCCAGCATTTT.

The chain joins TRBV29-1 to TRBJ2-1; the D gene is possibly TRBD1 (6 bases). Between the trimmed V and J ends, which lost 1 base and 5 bases, there was a span of 9 bases. Germline CDR1 and CDR2: SQVTM and ANQGSEA. The CDR3 extends over 13 amino acids. The CDR3 DNA is TGCAGCGTTGAAGCAGGGGCCAACAATGAGCAGTTCTTC. Amino acids: CSVEAGANNEQFF.

The V call is TRBV5-4, the J call TRBJ2-1; 8 nucleotides line up with TRBD1. This CDR3 contains 13 residues. Germline V gene data show CDR1 as SGHNT and CDR2 as YYREEE (reference sequence). Unmatched junction bases numbered 4, after V lost 4 bases and J lost 7 bases. The CDR3 region is CASSGDRGNEQFF. In nucleotides, the CDR3 is TGTGCCAGCAGCGGTGACAGGGGTAATGAGCAGTTCTTC.

J is TRBJ1-2 and V is TRBV11-2; the match to TRBD1 covers 10 bases. CDR3 length: 18 amino acids. Per the germline V gene, CDR1 is SGHAT and CDR2 is FQNNGV. The V and J ends lost 4 bases and 7 bases, in that order; junction bases with no gene match: 18. The CDR3 DNA reads as TGTGCCAGCAGCTCGTTACGCCTACGACAGGGGGCGGTTAGTGGCTACACCTTC. Its protein product is CASSSLRLRQGAVSGYTF.

The chain couples TRBV5-4 to TRBJ1-2; 9 bases are shared with TRBD1. The J segment lost 4 bases and the V segment lost 4 bases, leaving 8 bases of the junction unmatched. The CDR3 loop spans 15 amino acids. Germline CDR1 is SGHNT and CDR2 is YYREEE (reference sequence). The CDR3 bases are TGTGCCAGCAGCACCGGACAGGGGACGGCCTATGGCTACACCTTC. It encodes CASSTGQGTAYGYTF.

V is TRBV23-1 and J is TRBJ1-1, with no clear D. TRBV23-1 belongs to the ORF category, with a function that is uncertain. V shed 0 bases and J shed 4 bases, with 12 bases lying between them. This CDR3 spans 15 amino acids. This CDR3 is CASSQSNQDGTEAFF. As DNA, the CDR3 is TGCGCCAGCAGTCAATCGAATCAGGATGGCACTGAAGCTTTCTTT.

V usage is TRBV5-4 and J usage is TRBJ2-1; possible D gene TRBD2, 6 bases. This CDR3 has 16 amino acids. Per germline, CDR1 SGHNT and CDR2 YYREEE (reference sequence). V was pared by 2 bases and J by 7 bases, with 19 bases between. The CDR3, as DNA: TGTGCCAGCAGCTTTTTTTTTAGCGGCCCTACGAATGAGCAGTTCTTC. Amino acids: CASSFFFSGPTNEQFF. Using reference TRBV5-4 and TRBJ2-1 for the parts outside the CDR3, the full variable domain is ETGVTQSPTHLIKTRGQQVTLRCSSQSGHNTVSWYQQALGQGPQFIFQYYREEENGRGNFPPRFSGLQFPNYSSELNVNALELDDSALYLCASSFFFSGPTNEQFFGPGTRLTVL.

J is TRBJ2-7 and V is TRBV10-1; 13 nucleotides align to TRBD2. This CDR3 contains 15 residues. Germline CDR1 WNHNN, CDR2 SYGVQD (reference sequence). V lost 4 bases and J lost 6; bases outside the gene matches: 6. The CDR3 is CASSVGLAGKSEQYF. The CDR3 DNA is TGCGCCAGCAGTGTGGGACTAGCGGGAAAAAGCGAGCAGTACTTC.

The CDR3 DNA reads as TGTGCCAGCAAGCGGCCGAGCTCCTACGAGCAGTACTTC. Translation: CASKRPSSYEQYF. J is TRBJ2-7 and V is TRBV6-5; TRBD2 might be the D (5 bases). This CDR3 contains 13 residues. V was shortened by 7 bases and J by 0 bases, with 10 bases between the two germline ends. Per the germline V gene, CDR1 is MNHEY and CDR2 is SVGAGI.

This rearrangement joins TRBV19 to TRBJ2-5, with 7 bases matching TRBD1. CDR1 is LNHDA and CDR2 is SQIVND in the germline V gene (reference sequence). J lost 1 base, V lost 4 bases, and 9 bases had no gene match. The CDR3 sequence is 16 residues long. CDR3: CASSKPHRGGQETQYF. In DNA, the CDR3 is TGTGCCAGTAGTAAGCCCCACAGGGGTGGCCAAGAGACCCAGTACTTC.

The genes are TRBV19 and TRBJ1-5; D call uncertain. The ends were cut back, 4 bases at V and 5 bases at J, with 18 bases in the middle. CDR1 is LNHDA, CDR2 SQIVND, per germline (reference sequence). The CDR3 is 16 residues long. CDR3: CASSSRQIVADQPQHF. CDR3 DNA: TGTGCCAGTAGTAGCCGGCAGATCGTGGCGGATCAGCCCCAGCATTTT.

This sequence joins TRBV3-1 (or the pseudogene TRBV3-2) and TRBJ2-2; tentatively, D is TRBD2 (5 bases). Trimming left V 0 bases short and J 5 bases short, with 10 bases between. CDR1 and CDR2 (germline): LGHDT, YNNKEL (reference sequence). CDR3 length: 15 residues. The chain's CDR3 is CASSQDLRGTGELFF. CDR3 sequence (DNA): TGTGCCAGCAGCCAAGATTTGAGAGGGACCGGGGAGCTGTTTTTT.

J is TRBJ1-2 and V is TRBV9; the D gene is possibly TRBD1 (5 bases). The V end lost 0 bases, the J end lost 8 bases, and 11 bases lay between the germline ends. The CDR3 is made up of 13 amino acids. The V gene's germline CDR1 is SGDLS and CDR2 YYNGEE. CDR3 sequence (DNA): TGTGCCAGCAGCGTAGGCGGTTCAGGGGGCTACACCTTC. Amino acid sequence: CASSVGGSGGYTF.

The chain links TRBV6-5 to TRBJ1-5; the D gene is possibly TRBD1 (6 bases). Trimming took 6 bases from V and 4 from J, leaving 13 bases between them. The CDR3 runs 14 residues. Looked up from germline, CDR1 is MNHEY and CDR2 is SVGAGI. CDR3 region: CASSRGQSNQPQHF. For the CDR3, the DNA is TGTGCCAGCAGCCGAGGACAGTCGAATCAGCCCCAGCATTTT.

The count of this clone is one. The gene calls are TRBV27 and TRBJ1-5; D remains unclear. This CDR3 has 16 residues. From germline, CDR1 is MNHEY and CDR2 SMNVEV (reference sequence). Trimming pared 5 bases from V and 3 bases from J, leaving 17 bases between. For the CDR3, the DNA is TGTGCCAGCAGTCCAGGTGGGCCTTGGCCCAATCAGCCCCAGCATTTT. It encodes CASSPGGPWPNQPQHF.

V and J are TRBV5-1 and TRBJ2-1; TRBD2 matches at 16 bases. V shed 4 bases and J 2 bases; nucleotides not matched to a gene: 3. CDR3 length: 17 residues. Germline CDR1 is SGHRS and CDR2 is YFSETQ. CDR3 protein: CASSHGTSGRAYNEQFF. CDR3 in DNA: TGCGCCAGCAGCCACGGGACTAGCGGGAGGGCCTACAATGAGCAGTTCTTC.

The V and J genes are TRBV2 and TRBJ1-6; D unclear. Germline CDR1 reads SNHLY; CDR2 reads FYNNEI. The V end lost 5 bases, the J end lost 7 bases, and 6 bases lay between the germline ends. CDR3 size: 12 residues. This CDR3 is CASSRQNSPLHF. Written as DNA, the CDR3 is TGTGCCAGCAGTCGCCAGAATTCACCCCTCCACTTT.

With regard to this clone: Other DNA sequences in this sample translate to the same CDR3. The CDR3 here is CASSLLQGAYNEQFF. In DNA, the CDR3 is TGCGCCAGCAGCTTACTACAGGGAGCCTACAATGAGCAGTTCTTC. This chain connects TRBV5-1 to TRBJ2-1; D perhaps matches TRBD1 (6 bases). The CDR3 is 15 amino acids. Trimming cost V 2 bases and J 2 bases, with 11 bases left between them. In germline, CDR1 is SGHRS, CDR2 YFSETQ.

The chain couples TRBV5-4 to TRBJ2-2; 11 bases map to TRBD1. Germline trimming cut 4 bases from V and 6 bases from J; bases unmatched to any gene: 5. Germline CDR1 SGHNT, CDR2 YYREEE (reference sequence). This CDR3 has 15 residues. The CDR3 sequence is CASSAGQGVAGELFF. CDR3 in DNA: TGTGCCAGCAGCGCGGGACAGGGGGTGGCCGGGGAGCTGTTTTTT.

The chain carries TRBV30 and TRBJ2-7, with a tentative D call TRBD1 (5 bases). The length of the CDR3 is 14 residues. Germline CDR1 GTSNPN, CDR2 SVGIG (reference sequence). V was shortened by 1 base and J by 5 bases, with 15 bases between the two germline ends. CDR3 loop: CAWSGGPLGNEQYF. CDR3 in DNA: TGTGCCTGGAGTGGGGGCCCCCTTGGCAACGAGCAGTACTTC.

The chain is built from TRBV28 and TRBJ1-4, with 9 bases aligning to TRBD1. V trimming: 4 bases; J trimming: 7 bases; junction bases outside the gene matches: 4. This CDR3 contains 14 residues. Germline CDR1 MDHEN, CDR2 SYDVKM. The CDR3 reads CASSSGTGREKLFF. The CDR3, as DNA: TGTGCCAGCAGTTCCGGGACAGGGCGTGAAAAACTGTTTTTT.

The chain combines TRBV9 with TRBJ2-3; TRBD2 matches 8 bases. Looked up from germline, CDR1 is SGDLS and CDR2 is YYNGEE. This CDR3 region has 14 residues. V gave up 2 bases and J gave up 2 bases; unmatched junction bases: 1. The CDR3 coding sequence is TGTGCCAGCAGCGTTAGCGGGAACACAGATACGCAGTATTTT. This encodes CASSVSGNTDTQYF.